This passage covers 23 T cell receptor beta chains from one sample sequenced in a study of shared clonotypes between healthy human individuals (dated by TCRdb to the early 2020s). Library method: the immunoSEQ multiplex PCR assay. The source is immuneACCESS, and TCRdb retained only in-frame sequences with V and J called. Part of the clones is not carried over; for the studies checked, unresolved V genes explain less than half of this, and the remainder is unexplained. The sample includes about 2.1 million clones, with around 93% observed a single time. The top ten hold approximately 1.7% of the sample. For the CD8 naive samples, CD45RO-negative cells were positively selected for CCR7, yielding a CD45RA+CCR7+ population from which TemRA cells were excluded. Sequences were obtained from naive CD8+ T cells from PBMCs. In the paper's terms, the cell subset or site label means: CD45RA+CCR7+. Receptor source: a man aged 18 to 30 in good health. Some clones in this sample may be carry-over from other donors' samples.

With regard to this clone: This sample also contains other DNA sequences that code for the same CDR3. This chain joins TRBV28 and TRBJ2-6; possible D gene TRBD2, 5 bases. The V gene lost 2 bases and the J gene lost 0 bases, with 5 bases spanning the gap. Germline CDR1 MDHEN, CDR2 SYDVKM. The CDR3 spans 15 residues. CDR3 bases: TGTGCCAGCAGTTTACGGGGCTCTGGGGCCAACGTCCTGACTTTC. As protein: CASSLRGSGANVLTF.

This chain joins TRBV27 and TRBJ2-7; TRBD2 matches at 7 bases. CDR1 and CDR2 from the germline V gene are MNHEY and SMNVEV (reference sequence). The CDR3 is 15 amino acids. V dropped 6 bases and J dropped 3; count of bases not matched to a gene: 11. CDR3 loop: CASRPGRASVYEQYF. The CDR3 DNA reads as TGTGCCAGCAGGCCGGGGAGGGCCAGTGTCTACGAGCAGTACTTC.

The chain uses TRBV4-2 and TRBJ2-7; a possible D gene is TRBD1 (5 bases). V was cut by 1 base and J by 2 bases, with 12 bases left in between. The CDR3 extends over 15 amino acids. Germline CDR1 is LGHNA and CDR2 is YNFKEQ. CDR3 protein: CASSQVVPGPYEQYF. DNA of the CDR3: TGTGCCAGCAGCCAAGTTGTCCCAGGGCCCTACGAGCAGTACTTC.

The CDR3 here is CASGSTRQYF. Here the CDR3 DNA reads TGTGCCAGCGGGAGTACGAGGCAGTACTTC. The V gene is TRBV27, the J gene TRBJ2-7; D is perhaps TRBD2 (5 bases). The CDR3 is made up of 10 amino acids. Trimming cost V 8 bases and J 9 bases, with 11 bases left between them. Germline CDR1 MNHEY, CDR2 SMNVEV (reference sequence).

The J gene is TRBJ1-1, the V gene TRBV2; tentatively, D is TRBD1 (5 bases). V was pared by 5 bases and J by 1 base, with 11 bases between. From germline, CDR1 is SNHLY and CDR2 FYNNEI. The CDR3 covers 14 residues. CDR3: CASSPGRANTEAFF. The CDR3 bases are TGTGCCAGCAGTCCGGGACGGGCGAACACTGAAGCTTTCTTT.

CDR3 in DNA: TGCGCCAGCAGTGAGTCAGTTTCTGGAAACACCATATATTTT. As protein: CASSESVSGNTIYF. The rearrangement uses TRBV10-1 and TRBJ1-3; the D is unclear. This CDR3 has 14 residues. Looked up from germline, CDR1 is WNHNN and CDR2 is SYGVQD (reference sequence). Trimming took off 0 bases at V and 1 base at J, with 4 bases between the two ends.

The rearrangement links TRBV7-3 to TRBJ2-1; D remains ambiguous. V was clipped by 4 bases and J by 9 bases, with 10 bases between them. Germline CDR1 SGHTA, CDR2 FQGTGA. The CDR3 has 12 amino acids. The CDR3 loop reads CASSCLGCEQFF. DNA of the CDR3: TGTGCCAGCAGCTGCCTGGGGTGTGAGCAGTTCTTC.

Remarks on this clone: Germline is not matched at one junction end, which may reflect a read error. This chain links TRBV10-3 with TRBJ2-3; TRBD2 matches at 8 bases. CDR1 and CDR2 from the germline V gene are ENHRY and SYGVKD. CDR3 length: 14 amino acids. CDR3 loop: CATSSGVGTDTQYF. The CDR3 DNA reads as TGTGCCACCAGTAGCGGGGTGGGCACAGATACGCAGTATTTT.

The CDR3 loop reads CASSRGWLYEQYF. As DNA, the CDR3 is TGTGCCAGCAGCCGGGGCTGGCTCTACGAGCAGTACTTC. This chain uses TRBV28 with TRBJ2-7, with D perhaps matching TRBD1 or TRBD2 (5 bases each). Trimming removed 6 bases at V and 3 bases at J, with 12 bases between. Per germline, CDR1 MDHEN and CDR2 SYDVKM. The CDR3 spans 13 residues.

The CDR3 DNA reads as TGCGCCAGCAGCCAAGATCTGACAGGGGCATTCGGAAACACCATATATTTT. Its protein is CASSQDLTGAFGNTIYF. The V and J genes are TRBV4-3 and TRBJ1-3, with 8 bases fitting TRBD1. From germline, CDR1 is LGHNA and CDR2 YSLEER. V dropped 0 bases and J dropped 4; count of bases not matched to a gene: 8. This CDR3 has 17 amino acids.

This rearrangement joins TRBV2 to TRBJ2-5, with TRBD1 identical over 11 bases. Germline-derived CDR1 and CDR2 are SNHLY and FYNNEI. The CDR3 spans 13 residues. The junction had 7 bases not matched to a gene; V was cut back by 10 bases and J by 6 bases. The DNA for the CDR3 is TGTGCCATAGGGGGACAGGGGGAACAGACCCAGTACTTC. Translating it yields CAIGGQGEQTQYF.

CDR3 in DNA: TGTGCCAGCAGTGAATGGGCTAGCGGGAGTAATGAGCAGTTCTTC. It is translated as CASSEWASGSNEQFF. The chain combines TRBV25-1 with TRBJ2-1; 10 bases agree with TRBD2. The V segment lost 1 base and the J segment 7 bases; nucleotides outside the gene matches: 4. The CDR3 totals 15 residues. Germline-derived CDR1 and CDR2 are MGHDK and SYGVNS.

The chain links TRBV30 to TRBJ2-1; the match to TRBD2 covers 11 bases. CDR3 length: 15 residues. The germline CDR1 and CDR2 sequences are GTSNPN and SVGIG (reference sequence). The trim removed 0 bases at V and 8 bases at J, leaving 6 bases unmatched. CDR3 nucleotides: TGTGCCTGGAGTGTTGGACTAGCGGGTAACGATGAGCAGTTCTTC. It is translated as CAWSVGLAGNDEQFF.

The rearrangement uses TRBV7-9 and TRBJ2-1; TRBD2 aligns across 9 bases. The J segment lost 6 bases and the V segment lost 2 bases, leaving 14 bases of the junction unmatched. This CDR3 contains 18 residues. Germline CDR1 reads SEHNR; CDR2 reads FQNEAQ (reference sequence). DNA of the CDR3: TGTGCCAGCAGCTTAACTGCTAGCGGGGAACAATATCTCAATGAGCAGTTCTTC. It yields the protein CASSLTASGEQYLNEQFF.

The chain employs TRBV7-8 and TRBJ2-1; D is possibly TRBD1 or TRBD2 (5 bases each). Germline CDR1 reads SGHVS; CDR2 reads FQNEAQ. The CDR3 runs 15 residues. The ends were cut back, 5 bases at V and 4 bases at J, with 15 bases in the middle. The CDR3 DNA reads TGTGCCAGCAGCCTAAGCGGAGAGGGGTACAATGAGCAGTTCTTC. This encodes CASSLSGEGYNEQFF.

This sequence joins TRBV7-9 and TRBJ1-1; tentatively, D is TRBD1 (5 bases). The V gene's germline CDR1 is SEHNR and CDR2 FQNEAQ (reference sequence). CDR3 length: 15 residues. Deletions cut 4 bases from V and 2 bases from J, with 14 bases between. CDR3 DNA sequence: TGTGCCAGCAGCTGGACCGGGACGGGAAACACTGAAGCTTTCTTT. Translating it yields CASSWTGTGNTEAFF.

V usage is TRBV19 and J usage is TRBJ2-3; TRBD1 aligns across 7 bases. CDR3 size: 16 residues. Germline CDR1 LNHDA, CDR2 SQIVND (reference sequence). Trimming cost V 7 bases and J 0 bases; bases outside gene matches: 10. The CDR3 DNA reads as TGTGCCAGTACGGGACGGGACAGAATGAGCACAGATACGCAGTATTTT. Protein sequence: CASTGRDRMSTDTQYF.

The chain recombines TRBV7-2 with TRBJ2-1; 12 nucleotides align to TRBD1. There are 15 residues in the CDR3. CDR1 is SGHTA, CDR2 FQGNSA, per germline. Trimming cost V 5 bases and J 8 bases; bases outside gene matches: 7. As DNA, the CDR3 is TGTGCCAGCAGCAGAGCGGGGACAGGGGGCGATGAGCAGTTCTTC. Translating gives CASSRAGTGGDEQFF.

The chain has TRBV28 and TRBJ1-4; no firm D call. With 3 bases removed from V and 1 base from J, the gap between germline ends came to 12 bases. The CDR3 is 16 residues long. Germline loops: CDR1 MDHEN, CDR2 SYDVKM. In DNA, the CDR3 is TGTGCCAGCAGTTTTCATAGGGAAGTAACTAATGAAAAACTGTTTTTT. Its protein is CASSFHREVTNEKLFF.

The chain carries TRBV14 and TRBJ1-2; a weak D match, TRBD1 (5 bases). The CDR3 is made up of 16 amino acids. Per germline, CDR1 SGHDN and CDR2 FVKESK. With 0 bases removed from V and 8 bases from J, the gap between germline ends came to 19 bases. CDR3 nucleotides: TGTGCCAGCAGCCAAGATCTTGAAAGAGGGGCCGGCGGCTACACCTTC. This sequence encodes CASSQDLERGAGGYTF.

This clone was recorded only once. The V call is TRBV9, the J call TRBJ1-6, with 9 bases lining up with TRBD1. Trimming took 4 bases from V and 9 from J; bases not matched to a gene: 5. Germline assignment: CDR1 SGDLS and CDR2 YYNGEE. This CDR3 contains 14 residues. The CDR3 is CASSTGGAGSPLHF. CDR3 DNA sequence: TGTGCCAGCAGCACAGGGGGCGCAGGTTCACCCCTCCACTTT.

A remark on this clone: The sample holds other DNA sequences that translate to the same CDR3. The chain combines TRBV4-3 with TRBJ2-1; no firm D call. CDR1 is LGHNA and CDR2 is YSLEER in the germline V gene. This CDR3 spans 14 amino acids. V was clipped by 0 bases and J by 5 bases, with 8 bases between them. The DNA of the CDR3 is TGCGCCAGCAGCCAAGATAGTCGTGACAATGAGCAGTTCTTC. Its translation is CASSQDSRDNEQFF.

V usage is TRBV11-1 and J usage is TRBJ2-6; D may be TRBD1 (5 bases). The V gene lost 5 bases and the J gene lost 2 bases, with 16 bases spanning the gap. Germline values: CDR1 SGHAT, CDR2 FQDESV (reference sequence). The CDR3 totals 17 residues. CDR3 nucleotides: TGTGCCAGCAGCCAATTTCAGGGTCCAGCTGGGGCCAACGTCCTGACTTTC. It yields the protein CASSQFQGPAGANVLTF.